The 14 T cell receptor beta chains in this list originate from one sample, sequenced in a study of Graves' ophthalmopathy and Graves' hyperthyroidism. RNA served as the template for amplifying TCR beta CDR3 regions. First-round RT-PCR employed HTBI primers, with a second-round multiplex PCR after it. MiXCR was run by TCRdb on the multiplex PCR reads, yielding one entry per CDR3 protein. The table has more than 1,000,000 distinct CDR3 sequences, 35% to 40% seen once. The specimen was peripheral blood or thyroid tissue (not recorded which). Receptors originate from an adult man with Graves' hyperthyroidism.

This clonotype was seen more than once but under ten times. The chain recombines TRBV20-1 with TRBJ2-5, with 8 positions matching TRBD1. The CDR3 has 13 residues. CDR1 and CDR2 (germline): DFQATT, SNEGSKA (reference sequence). With 0 bases clipped from V and 10 bases from J, the junction kept 7 bases outside the gene matches. The CDR3: CSAREIPGGDQYF. CDR3 in DNA: TGCAGTGCTAGAGAAATACCAGGGGGCGACCAGTACTTC.

The J gene is TRBJ2-7, the V gene TRBV14; 10 bases agree with TRBD1. Trimming cost V 9 bases and J 7 bases; bases outside gene matches: 24. Looked up from germline, CDR1 is SGHDN and CDR2 is FVKESK. This CDR3 is built from 18 residues. The CDR3 spells CASKSRDRGLPTPQEQYF. In DNA form, the CDR3 reads TGTGCCAGTAAGTCGAGGGACAGGGGCCTTCCGACTCCTCAGGAGCAGTACTTC.

This clonotype was seen only once. The J gene is TRBJ1-2, the V gene TRBV7-9, with TRBD1 matching over 7 bases. J lost 5 bases, V lost 5 bases, and 14 bases had no gene match. CDR3 size: 16 residues. The germline V gene encodes CDR1 SEHNR and CDR2 FQNEAQ (reference sequence). The CDR3 bases are TGTGCCAGCAGCCCCAGACAGGGAGGAGGACGATATGGCTACACCTTC. This encodes CASSPRQGGGRYGYTF.

This clonotype was counted many times. The chain is built from TRBV7-6 and TRBJ2-7, with D perhaps TRBD1 (6 bases). V lost 1 base to trimming and J lost 3 bases, with 16 bases between them. The V gene's germline CDR1 is SGHVS and CDR2 FNYEAQ. The CDR3 covers 16 residues. CDR3 bases: TGTGCCAGCAGCTTAGGGGACACCTCCATTAACTACGAGCAGTACTTC. This encodes CASSLGDTSINYEQYF.

A few counts support this clonotype. V usage is TRBV12-5 and J usage is TRBJ2-5; D might be TRBD1 (6 bases). This CDR3 has 14 amino acids. Trimming shortened V by 3 bases and J by 2 bases, and 10 bases separated the two germline ends. The germline V gene has CDR1 LGHNT and CDR2 FRNRAP. This CDR3 is CASGFPDRQETQYF. CDR3 nucleotide sequence: TGTGCTAGTGGTTTTCCGGACAGACAAGAGACCCAGTACTTC.

The V call is TRBV29-1, the J call TRBJ2-7; 8 nucleotides line up with TRBD2. Germline V gene sequence: CDR1 SQVTM, CDR2 ANQGSEA. The CDR3 runs to 16 residues. V was clipped by 4 bases and J by 7 bases; unmatched bases: 18. The CDR3 reads CSVGVPAGEVWYEQYF. The DNA for the CDR3 is TGCAGCGTTGGGGTCCCAGCGGGAGAGGTTTGGTATGAGCAGTACTTC.

The sample holds many counts of this clonotype. The chain employs TRBV12-3 or TRBV12-4 and TRBJ1-1; unclear D gene. V shed 5 bases and J shed 10 bases, with 17 bases lying between them. The CDR3 runs 13 residues. The CDR3 region has the DNA TGTGCCAGCAGTGGGCGTGGGAGCCGGGGAGCTTTCTTT. It encodes CASSGRGSRGAFF.

The table lists this clonotype with many counts. The chain combines TRBV6-5 with TRBJ2-6; D is undetermined. V was pared by 2 bases and J by 3 bases, with 8 bases between. CDR1 and CDR2 from the germline V gene are MNHEY and SVGAGI. The length of the CDR3 is 15 residues. The chain's CDR3 is CASSYGRDGANVLTF. CDR3 nucleotides: TGTGCCAGCAGTTACGGAAGGGATGGGGCCAACGTCCTGACTTTC.

The sample holds a few counts of this clonotype. The V and J genes are TRBV5-5 and TRBJ2-7; no definite D call. Trimming stripped 6 bases from V and 0 bases from J, with 16 bases between. Germline V gene sequence: CDR1 SGHKS, CDR2 YYEKEE (reference sequence). The CDR3 is 15 residues long. The CDR3 reads CASITAVDSSYEQYF. CDR3 coding DNA: TGTGCCAGCATCACCGCGGTGGATAGCTCCTACGAGCAGTACTTC.

This clonotype has at least ten counts. CDR3: CATSRASGTGGTEAFF. CDR3 bases: TGTGCCACCAGCAGAGCCTCCGGGACAGGGGGCACTGAAGCTTTCTTT. The chain joins TRBV15 to TRBJ1-1; 11 nucleotides match TRBD1. CDR3 length: 16 amino acids. CDR1 LNHNV and CDR2 YYDKDF come from the germline V gene (reference sequence). Trimming took 1 base from V and 4 from J; bases not matched to a gene: 5.

Concerning this clonotype itself: A much larger clone lies a single base off, so this may be a read error. The chain has TRBV5-4 and TRBJ1-1; D might be TRBD1 (5 bases). The germline V gene encodes CDR1 SGHNT and CDR2 YYREEE (reference sequence). Trimming left V 10 bases short and J 4 bases short, with 17 bases between. CDR3 length: 13 amino acids. The CDR3: CAYGDQLITEAFF. DNA for the CDR3: TGTGCCTACGGGGACCAATTGATCACTGAAGCTTTCTTT.

Ten or more counts support this clonotype. This chain links TRBV29-1 with TRBJ1-1; maybe TRBD1 (5 bases). This CDR3 has 13 residues. V was cut by 6 bases and J by 0 bases, with 11 bases left in between. Germline V gives CDR1 SQVTM, CDR2 ANQGSEA. CDR3 nucleotides: TGCAGCGTCCAGGGAGTAATGAACACTGAAGCTTTCTTT. Its translation is CSVQGVMNTEAFF.

The J gene is TRBJ2-2, the V gene TRBV29-1; D might be TRBD1 (5 bases). Germline CDR1 SQVTM, CDR2 ANQGSEA. The V and J ends lost 4 bases and 3 bases respectively, with 6 bases between them. The length of the CDR3 is 12 residues. The CDR3 reads CSVARDTGELFF. The CDR3, as DNA: TGCAGCGTTGCCAGGGACACCGGGGAGCTGTTTTTT.

This clonotype was seen just once. The V gene is TRBV7-2, the J gene TRBJ2-5; TRBD2 matches at 9 bases. The length of the CDR3 is 16 residues. Germline values: CDR1 SGHTA, CDR2 FQGNSA. With V trimmed by 4 bases and J by 1 base, 7 bases remained unmatched. CDR3 amino acids: CASSSGAGGRQETQYF. As DNA, the CDR3 is TGTGCCAGCAGCTCCGGGGCGGGAGGGCGCCAAGAGACCCAGTACTTC.